This T cell receptor beta chain was identified in a study of shared clonotypes between healthy human individuals. A note on this clone: Its specificity is unknown.

Here immunoSEQ multiplex PCR was the method, and the copy in TCRdb shows in-frame clones only, minus some. This table holds about 2 million clones, about 94% found once. Terminally differentiated effector memory CD45RA+ cells were excluded by CCR7 positive selection of CD45RO-negative cells. V was clipped by 3 bases and J by 8 bases, with 14 bases between them. This CDR3 is built from 15 residues. Germline V lookup: CDR1 WSHSY, CDR2 SAAADI. Study-level findings and limits: With a handful of donors compared, approximately 5% of naive CD4 clonotypes were shared. When compared with the clonotypes that were shared by all four sorted-subset donors, the non-shared clonotypes turned out to have lower generation probabilities.

The TCR sequence derives from a man younger than 30 in good health. The chain uses TRBV10-2 and TRBJ1-6; no clear D gene. Sequencing input: naive CD8+ T cells sorted from blood. The CDR3 region is CASSEGREFYSPLHF. CDR3 sequence (DNA): TGCGCCAGCAGTGAAGGAAGGGAATTTTATTCACCCCTCCACTTT.